These T cell receptor beta chains were read from a single sample in a study of T cell changes during pregnancy in multiple sclerosis. The table came from immunoSEQ multiplex PCR; TCRdb's copy has only in-frame clones and leaves some out. The sample holds 60,000 or so clones, about 87% seen once. Sequencing was carried out using peripheral blood from another person, used as feeder cells. The receptors were sampled from a human donor whose cells served as feeder cells for cultures in a pregnancy study. CDR3s include the opening cysteine and the closing phenylalanine or tryptophan. Fields, in order: V gene, D gene, J gene, clone size, CDR3 protein, CDR3 DNA. D genes are given only for firm matches. The size field is filled for only some rows; it gives once, few, many or a size class.

>TRBV6-1|TRBD1|TRBJ1-4|NA
CASSLGQGGNEKLFF
TGTGCCAGCAGCCTCGGACAGGGGGGGAATGAAAAACTGTTTTTT
>TRBV6-1|NA|TRBJ1-6|NA
CASSEGRDNSPLHF
TGTGCCAGCAGTGAGGGACGGGATAATTCACCCCTCCACTTT
>TRBV27|NA|TRBJ2-2|once
CASSSYRRGNTGELFF
TGTGCCAGCAGTTCCTATCGGCGGGGGAACACCGGGGAGCTGTTTTTT
>TRBV5-1|NA|TRBJ1-6|NA
CASSGDGRSSYNSPLHF
TGCGCCAGCAGCGGAGACGGTAGGAGCTCCTATAATTCACCCCTCCACTTT
>TRBV15|NA|TRBJ2-3|NA
CATTEATDTQYF
TGTGCCACCACGGAGGCAACAGATACGCAGTATTTT
>TRBV29-1|NA|TRBJ2-2|NA
CSVAGLRADTGELFF
TGCAGCGTCGCGGGACTCCGGGCGGACACCGGGGAGCTGTTTTTT
>TRBV2|TRBD2|TRBJ2-3|NA
CASSALAGTDTQYF
TGTGCCAGCAGTGCTCTAGCGGGCACAGATACGCAGTATTTT
>TRBV4-1|NA|TRBJ1-4|NA
CASSQGGVGEKLFF
TGCGCCAGCAGCCAAGGTGGGGTAGGTGAAAAACTGTTTTTT
>TRBV5-4|NA|TRBJ2-7|NA
CASSLGFTYEQYF
TGTGCCAGCAGCTTGGGGTTCACCTACGAGCAGTACTTC
>TRBV9|NA|TRBJ1-2|NA
CASSVGGDPRVYGYTF
TGTGCCAGCAGCGTAGGAGGGGACCCTCGGGTCTATGGCTACACCTTC